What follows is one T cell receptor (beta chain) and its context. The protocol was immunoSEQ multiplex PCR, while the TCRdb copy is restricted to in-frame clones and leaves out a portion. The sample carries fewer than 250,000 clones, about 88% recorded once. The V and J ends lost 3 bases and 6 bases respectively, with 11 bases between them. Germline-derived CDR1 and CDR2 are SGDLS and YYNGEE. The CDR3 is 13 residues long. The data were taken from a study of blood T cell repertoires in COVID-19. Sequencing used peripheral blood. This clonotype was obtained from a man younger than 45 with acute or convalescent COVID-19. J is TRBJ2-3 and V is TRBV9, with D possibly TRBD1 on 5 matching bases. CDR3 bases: TGTGCCAGCAGCGGATCAGGGAAGGATACGCAGTATTTT. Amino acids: CASSGSGKDTQYF.